This T cell receptor beta chain was found in a study of regulatory T cells in long-lasting Graves disease. Study results and caveats: Persistent disease was associated with favored TRBV28 usage and with favored use of TRBJ1-2 and TRBJ2-5.

Worth noting for this clonotype: What it binds is unknown. A clone one base away is much larger, so this may be a read error.

The CDR3 covers 15 residues. Looked up from germline, CDR1 is LGHDT and CDR2 is YNNKEL (reference sequence). The time point: newly diagnosed GD, antithyroid drugs for less than 3 months. Isolated PBMC RNA provided the starting material for the TCR library. iRepertoire HTBI primers and Arm-PCR of CDR3 regions built TCR beta libraries. From the multiplex PCR reads, TCRdb called clonotypes with MiXCR, one entry per CDR3 protein. Of roughly 350,000 distinct CDR3 sequences listed, under 20% are singletons. The sample also formed part of further work on T cells in Graves' hyperthyroidism and ophthalmopathy.

The sequencing here drew on peripheral blood mononuclear cells (PBMCs), taken at new diagnosis, from a patient treated with antithyroid drugs. The chain links TRBV3-1 to TRBJ2-1, with a possible D match to TRBD1 (6 bases). This receptor was obtained from a woman aged 18-29 years with Graves disease. The CDR3 is CASSQGQETYSEQFF. The CDR3 bases are TGTGCCAGCAGCCAAGGACAGGAAACCTACAGTGAGCAGTTCTTC.